The clone carrying this T cell receptor (beta chain) was observed at least ten times. What it binds is unknown. The germline gives CDR1 SGHVS, CDR2 FNYEAQ. V shed 5 bases, J shed 5 bases, and the junction held 6 bases outside the gene matches. CDR3 size: 14 residues. These data come from a study of identical twins. Study-level results: Rather than following the same donors, the conclusions depended on cross-sectional statistical analysis.

Each CDR3 protein gets one entry after TCRdb re-called the 5' RACE reads with MiXCR. The top ten hold under 3.5% of the sample, which has some 560,000 distinct CDR3 sequences, approximately 10% seen once. Another study also made use of these data, one on yellow fever vaccine responses in identical twins.

Sequencing was performed on PBMCs. This rearrangement joins TRBV7-6 to TRBJ1-1; 9 nucleotides line up with TRBD1. This receptor was taken from a woman aged 18-29 years in good health. CDR3 coding DNA: TGTGCCAGCAGCAAATTGGGACAGGGAACTGAAGCTTTCTTT. Its translation: CASSKLGQGTEAFF.